This is a list of T cell receptor beta chains from one sample in a study of T cell responses to AZD1222 COVID-19 vaccine. TCRdb's copy holds only in-frame clones and misses some; the assay was immunoSEQ multiplex PCR. The sample comprises under 140,000 clones, roughly 89% of which are singletons, and 15% rests with the top ten. Here the sequenced sample was peripheral blood, taken 28 days after the second AZD1222 dose. Receptor source: an adult who received the AZD1222 COVID-19 vaccine. The CDR3 runs from the conserved cysteine through the conserved F or W. The D gene is left open where the match is weak. The listing skips clone size in some rows; elsewhere it reads once, few, many or a size class.

j_gene: TRBJ2-7
abundance: -
d_gene: TRBD1
v_gene: TRBV11-1
CDR3nt: TGTGCCAGCAGCTTAGCCCCCGGGACAGGCTACGAGCAGTACTTC
CDR3aa: CASSLAPGTGYEQYF

j_gene: TRBJ1-1
abundance: -
d_gene: TRBD1
v_gene: TRBV2
CDR3nt: TGTGCCAGCAGCATTGACAGGGGATGGACTGAAGCTTTCTTT
CDR3aa: CASSIDRGWTEAFF

j_gene: TRBJ1-6
abundance: few
d_gene: -
v_gene: TRBV19
CDR3nt: TGTGCCAGTTGTGACGGAAATTCACCCCTCCACTTT
CDR3aa: CASCDGNSPLHF

j_gene: TRBJ2-4
abundance: -
d_gene: -
v_gene: TRBV27
CDR3nt: TGTGCCAGCAGTGCAACAGGGGGGGACATTCAGTACTTC
CDR3aa: CASSATGGDIQYF

j_gene: TRBJ1-6
abundance: -
d_gene: -
v_gene: TRBV12-3/TRBV12-4
CDR3nt: TGTGCCAGCCGCCGGGACGCTACTTCACCCCTCCACTTT
CDR3aa: CASRRDATSPLHF

j_gene: TRBJ2-3
abundance: -
d_gene: TRBD2
v_gene: TRBV7-3
CDR3nt: TGTGCCAGCAGGGCCGGGACTAGCGGGGGGACAGATACGCAGTATTTT
CDR3aa: CASRAGTSGGTDTQYF

j_gene: TRBJ2-7
abundance: -
d_gene: TRBD1
v_gene: TRBV19
CDR3nt: TGTGCCAGTAGTACAGAGGGACAGAGTTCCTACGAGCAGTACTTC
CDR3aa: CASSTEGQSSYEQYF

j_gene: TRBJ2-7
abundance: -
d_gene: -
v_gene: TRBV2
CDR3nt: TGTGCCAGCACACAAGGGGAACCCCGAGGCTACGAGCAGTACTTC
CDR3aa: CASTQGEPRGYEQYF

j_gene: TRBJ2-7
abundance: -
d_gene: TRBD1
v_gene: TRBV10-3
CDR3nt: TGTGCCACCGTTAGGGGACAGGGGGCAGGGGAGCAGTACTTC
CDR3aa: CATVRGQGAGEQYF

j_gene: TRBJ2-1
abundance: -
d_gene: TRBD1
v_gene: TRBV29-1
CDR3nt: TGCAGCGTTTCGTACAGGGGGCGGAATGAGCAGTTCTTC
CDR3aa: CSVSYRGRNEQFF

j_gene: TRBJ2-7
abundance: -
d_gene: TRBD1
v_gene: TRBV30
CDR3nt: TGTGCCTGGAGTAGGGGGACAGGGGTAAACGAGCAGTACTTC
CDR3aa: CAWSRGTGVNEQYF

j_gene: TRBJ1-6
abundance: -
d_gene: -
v_gene: TRBV27
CDR3nt: TGTGCCAGCAGTCCCCTGGACCTTTATAATTCACCCCTCCACTTT
CDR3aa: CASSPLDLYNSPLHF

j_gene: TRBJ2-2
abundance: -
d_gene: TRBD1
v_gene: TRBV30
CDR3nt: TGTGCCGGAACCGGGACAGGGAACACCGGGGAGCTGTTTTTT
CDR3aa: CAGTGTGNTGELFF

j_gene: TRBJ1-3
abundance: once
d_gene: -
v_gene: TRBV12-3/TRBV12-4
CDR3nt: TGTGCCAGCACTCCTAGGGCTGGAAACACCATATATTTT
CDR3aa: CASTPRAGNTIYF

j_gene: TRBJ1-3
abundance: -
d_gene: TRBD1
v_gene: TRBV6-1
CDR3nt: TGTGCCAGCAGTGAAGGGGACAGGGTTGGAAACACCATATATTTT
CDR3aa: CASSEGDRVGNTIYF

j_gene: TRBJ2-1
abundance: -
d_gene: -
v_gene: TRBV7-2
CDR3nt: TGTGCCAGCAGCTTAGCGAGGGGGGTATGGGTGATCGGCAATGAGCAGTTCTTC
CDR3aa: CASSLARGVWVIGNEQFF

j_gene: TRBJ1-1
abundance: -
d_gene: -
v_gene: TRBV27
CDR3nt: TGTGCCAGCAGTTTATATCAGGGGATCACTGAAGCTTTCTTT
CDR3aa: CASSLYQGITEAFF

j_gene: TRBJ2-4
abundance: -
d_gene: -
v_gene: TRBV11-3
CDR3nt: TGTGCCAGCAGCGGGGGTGGCTTAGCCAAAAACATTCAGTACTTC
CDR3aa: CASSGGGLAKNIQYF

j_gene: TRBJ1-2
abundance: -
d_gene: TRBD1
v_gene: TRBV27
CDR3nt: TGTGCCAGCAGTCCATGGACAGGCTATGGCTACACCTTC
CDR3aa: CASSPWTGYGYTF

j_gene: TRBJ1-6
abundance: -
d_gene: -
v_gene: TRBV2
CDR3nt: TGTGCCAGCAGTGAAATGGGGATCTCCTATAATTCACCCCTCCACTTT
CDR3aa: CASSEMGISYNSPLHF

j_gene: TRBJ1-3
abundance: -
d_gene: TRBD1
v_gene: TRBV29-1
CDR3nt: TGCAGCGTTGAAGACTGGACAGGGCGAAACACCATATATTTT
CDR3aa: CSVEDWTGRNTIYF

j_gene: TRBJ1-1
abundance: -
d_gene: TRBD1
v_gene: TRBV15
CDR3nt: TGTGCCACCAGCAGAGGTACCAACAGGGGCGGGACTGAAGCTTTCTTT
CDR3aa: CATSRGTNRGGTEAFF

j_gene: TRBJ2-1
abundance: -
d_gene: -
v_gene: TRBV5-4
CDR3nt: TGTGCCAGCAACCACCCGACAGAAAACAATGAGCAGTTCTTC
CDR3aa: CASNHPTENNEQFF

j_gene: TRBJ1-6
abundance: once
d_gene: -
v_gene: TRBV7-8
CDR3nt: TGTGCCAGCAGCTTCCTCGGCAGGAATAATTCACCCCTCCACTTT
CDR3aa: CASSFLGRNNSPLHF

j_gene: TRBJ2-3
abundance: -
d_gene: -
v_gene: TRBV6-5
CDR3nt: TGTGCCAGCAGTTACTCGGGGGGGCATGCAGATACGCAGTATTTT
CDR3aa: CASSYSGGHADTQYF

j_gene: TRBJ1-4
abundance: -
d_gene: TRBD1
v_gene: TRBV13
CDR3nt: TGTGCCAGCAGACAAACAGGGGGAGGTAATGAAAAACTGTTTTTT
CDR3aa: CASRQTGGGNEKLFF

j_gene: TRBJ1-1
abundance: -
d_gene: -
v_gene: TRBV18
CDR3nt: TGTGCCAGCTCACCGAGTCGGGGGAACACTGAAGCTTTCTTT
CDR3aa: CASSPSRGNTEAFF

j_gene: TRBJ1-1
abundance: -
d_gene: -
v_gene: TRBV11-2
CDR3nt: TGTGCCAGCAGCTCCCACGAGGGGACTGAAGCTTTCTTT
CDR3aa: CASSSHEGTEAFF

j_gene: TRBJ1-5
abundance: -
d_gene: -
v_gene: TRBV6-2/TRBV6-3
CDR3nt: TGTGCCAGCAGCCCTCTACAGGGAAGAGGGTGGCAGCCCCAGCATTTT
CDR3aa: CASSPLQGRGWQPQHF

j_gene: TRBJ1-1
abundance: -
d_gene: -
v_gene: TRBV7-3
CDR3nt: TGTGCCAGCAGCTTTACAGGTAACACTGAAGCTTTCTTT
CDR3aa: CASSFTGNTEAFF

j_gene: TRBJ2-5
abundance: -
d_gene: TRBD1
v_gene: TRBV20-1
CDR3nt: TGCAGTGCTAGTAGGACAGGGGGACCCCAGTACTTC
CDR3aa: CSASRTGGPQYF

j_gene: TRBJ1-5
abundance: -
d_gene: -
v_gene: TRBV19
CDR3nt: TGTGCCAGTAGTAAAACAGGTCCCAATCAGCCCCAGCATTTT
CDR3aa: CASSKTGPNQPQHF

j_gene: TRBJ2-6
abundance: -
d_gene: -
v_gene: TRBV10-1
CDR3nt: TGCGCCAGCAGTGCCCAGGTATCCTCTGGGGCCAACGTCCTGACTTTC
CDR3aa: CASSAQVSSGANVLTF

j_gene: TRBJ1-3
abundance: -
d_gene: -
v_gene: TRBV28
CDR3nt: TGTGCCAGCAAAGAGGGTACCCCTGGAAACACCATATATTTT
CDR3aa: CASKEGTPGNTIYF

j_gene: TRBJ1-3
abundance: -
d_gene: -
v_gene: TRBV3-1/TRBV3-2
CDR3nt: TGTGCCAGCAGCCAAGATCAGGTGTCCGGAAACACCATATATTTT
CDR3aa: CASSQDQVSGNTIYF

j_gene: TRBJ1-2
abundance: -
d_gene: TRBD1
v_gene: TRBV5-5
CDR3nt: TGTGCCAGCAGCGAGCAGGGGGTTAACTATGGCTACACCTTC
CDR3aa: CASSEQGVNYGYTF

j_gene: TRBJ1-1
abundance: -
d_gene: TRBD1
v_gene: TRBV13
CDR3nt: TGTGCCAGCAGCTTTGCCGGGACAGCTAACGCTGAAGCTTTCTTT
CDR3aa: CASSFAGTANAEAFF

j_gene: TRBJ1-4
abundance: -
d_gene: -
v_gene: TRBV5-1
CDR3nt: TGCGCCAGCAGCTCGGAGGGGGTGGTTGAAAAACTGTTTTTT
CDR3aa: CASSSEGVVEKLFF

j_gene: TRBJ1-2
abundance: -
d_gene: TRBD1
v_gene: TRBV12-3/TRBV12-4
CDR3nt: TGTGCCAGCAGTCCAGGGGGGAACTATGGCTACACCTTC
CDR3aa: CASSPGGNYGYTF